This entry describes one T cell receptor beta chain. What it binds is unknown. TCRdb reprocessed the 5' RACE reads via MiXCR and lists one record per CDR3 protein. The top ten hold more than 10% of the sample, which has 400,000 to 500,000 distinct CDR3 sequences, under 20% seen once. The sample originates from a study of identical twins. Broader study findings: Cross-sectional statistical analysis, not tracking of the same donors, underpinned the conclusions. Zero-insertion analyses might be partly confounded by invariant T cells like MAIT and iNKT. The abundant beta clonotypes from cord blood had fewer insertions, and memory repertoires had none of this.

The CDR3 totals 11 residues. Per the germline V gene, CDR1 is SGHAT and CDR2 is FQNNGV. V dropped 11 bases and J dropped 8 bases, with 10 bases sitting between them. This receptor was taken from a man aged 45-65 years in good health. Specimen: naive T cells sorted from blood. The chain is built from TRBV11-2 and TRBJ1-6; D ambiguous. CDR3 nucleotides: TGTGCCTTGCGATCCCATTCACCCCTCCACTTT. It yields the protein CALRSHSPLHF.